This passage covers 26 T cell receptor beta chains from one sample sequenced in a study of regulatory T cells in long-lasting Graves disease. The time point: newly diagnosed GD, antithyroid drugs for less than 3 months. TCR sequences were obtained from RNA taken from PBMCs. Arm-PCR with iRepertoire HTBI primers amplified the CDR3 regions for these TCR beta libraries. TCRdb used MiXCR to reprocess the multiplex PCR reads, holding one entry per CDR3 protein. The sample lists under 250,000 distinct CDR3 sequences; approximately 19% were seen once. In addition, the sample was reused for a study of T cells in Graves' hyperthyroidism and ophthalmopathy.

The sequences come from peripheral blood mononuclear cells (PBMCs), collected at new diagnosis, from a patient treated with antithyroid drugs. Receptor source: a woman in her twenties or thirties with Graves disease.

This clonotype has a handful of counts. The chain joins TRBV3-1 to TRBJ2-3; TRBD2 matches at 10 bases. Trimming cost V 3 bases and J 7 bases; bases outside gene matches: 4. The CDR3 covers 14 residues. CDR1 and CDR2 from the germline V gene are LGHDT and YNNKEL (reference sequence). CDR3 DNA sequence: TGTGCCAGCAGCCACAGCGGGAGGGGATATACGCAGTATTTT. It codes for CASSHSGRGYTQYF.

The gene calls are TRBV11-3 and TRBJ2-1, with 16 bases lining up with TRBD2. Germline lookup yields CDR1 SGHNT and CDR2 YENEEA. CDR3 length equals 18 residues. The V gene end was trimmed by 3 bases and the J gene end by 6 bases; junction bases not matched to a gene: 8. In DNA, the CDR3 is TGTGCCAGCAGCTTGCCGGGACTAGCGGGGGGGCCCAGCAATGAGCAGTTCTTC. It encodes CASSLPGLAGGPSNEQFF. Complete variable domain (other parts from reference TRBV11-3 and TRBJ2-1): EAGVVQSPRYKIIEKKQPVAFWCNPISGHNTLYWYLQNLGQGPELLIRYENEEAVDDSQLPKDRFSAERLKGVDSTLKIQPAELGDSAVYLCASSLPGLAGGPSNEQFFGPGTRLTVL.

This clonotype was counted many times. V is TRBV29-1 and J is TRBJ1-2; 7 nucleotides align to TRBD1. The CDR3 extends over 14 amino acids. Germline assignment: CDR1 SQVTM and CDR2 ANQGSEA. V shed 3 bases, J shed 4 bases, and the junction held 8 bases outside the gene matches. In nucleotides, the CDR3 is TGCAGCGTTGAGGGACACAGGGGTTCCTATGGCTACACCTTC. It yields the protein CSVEGHRGSYGYTF.

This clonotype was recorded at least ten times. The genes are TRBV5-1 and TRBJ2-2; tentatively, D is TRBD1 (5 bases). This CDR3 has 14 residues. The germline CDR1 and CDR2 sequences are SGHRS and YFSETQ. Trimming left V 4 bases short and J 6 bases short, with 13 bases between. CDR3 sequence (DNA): TGCGCCAGCAGCGAACGCCTGGGGCCCGGGGAGCTGTTTTTT. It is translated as CASSERLGPGELFF.

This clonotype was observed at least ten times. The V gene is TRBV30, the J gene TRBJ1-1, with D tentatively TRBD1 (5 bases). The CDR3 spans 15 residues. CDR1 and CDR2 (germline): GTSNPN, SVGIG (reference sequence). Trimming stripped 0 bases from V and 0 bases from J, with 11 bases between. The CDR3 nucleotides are TGTGCCTGGAGTGTACGGGGCCCCATGAACACTGAAGCTTTCTTT. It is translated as CAWSVRGPMNTEAFF.

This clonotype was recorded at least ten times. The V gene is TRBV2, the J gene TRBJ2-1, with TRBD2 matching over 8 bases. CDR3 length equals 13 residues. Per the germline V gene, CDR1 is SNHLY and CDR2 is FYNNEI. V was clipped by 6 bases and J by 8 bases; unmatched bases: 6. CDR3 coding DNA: TGTGCCAGCAGGAAAGCGGGAGCGGATGAGCAGTTCTTC. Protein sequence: CASRKAGADEQFF.

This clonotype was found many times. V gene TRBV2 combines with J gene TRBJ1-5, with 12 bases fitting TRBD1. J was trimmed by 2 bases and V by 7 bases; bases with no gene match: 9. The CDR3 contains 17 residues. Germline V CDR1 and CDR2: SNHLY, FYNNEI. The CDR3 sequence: CASTGTGGRRGNQPQHF. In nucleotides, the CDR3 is TGTGCCAGCACCGGGACAGGGGGCAGACGGGGCAATCAGCCCCAGCATTTT.

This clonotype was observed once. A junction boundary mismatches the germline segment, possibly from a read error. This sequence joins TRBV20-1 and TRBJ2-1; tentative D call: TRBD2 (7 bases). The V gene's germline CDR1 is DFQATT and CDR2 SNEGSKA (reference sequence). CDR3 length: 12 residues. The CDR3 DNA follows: TGCAGTGCCAGGCCGGGGGGCAATGAGCAGCTCTTC. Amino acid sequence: CSARPGGNEQLF.

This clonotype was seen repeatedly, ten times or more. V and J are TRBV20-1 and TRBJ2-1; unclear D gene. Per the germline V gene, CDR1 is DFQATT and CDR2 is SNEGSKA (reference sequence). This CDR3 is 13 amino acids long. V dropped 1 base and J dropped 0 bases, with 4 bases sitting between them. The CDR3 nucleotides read TGCAGTGCTAGAGGGAACTCCTACAATGAGCAGTTCTTC. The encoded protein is CSARGNSYNEQFF.

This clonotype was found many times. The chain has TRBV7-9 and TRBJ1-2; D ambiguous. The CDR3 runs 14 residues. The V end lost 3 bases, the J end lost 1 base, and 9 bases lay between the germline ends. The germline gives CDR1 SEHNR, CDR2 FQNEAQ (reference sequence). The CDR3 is CASSFGPSNYGYTF. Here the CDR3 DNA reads TGTGCCAGCAGCTTCGGTCCGAGTAACTATGGCTACACCTTC. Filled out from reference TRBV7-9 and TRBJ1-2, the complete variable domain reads DTGVSQNPRHKITKRGQNVTFRCDPISEHNRLYWYRQTLGQGPEFLTYFQNEAQLEKSRLLSDRFSAERPKGSFSTLEIQRTEQGDSAMYLCASSFGPSNYGYTFGSGTRLTVV.

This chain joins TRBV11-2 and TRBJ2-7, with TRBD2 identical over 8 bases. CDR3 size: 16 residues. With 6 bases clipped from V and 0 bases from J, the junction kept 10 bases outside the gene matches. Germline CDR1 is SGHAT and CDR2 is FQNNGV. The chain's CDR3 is CASRPLFSGISYEQYF. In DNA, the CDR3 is TGTGCCAGCAGGCCATTGTTTAGCGGGATCTCCTACGAGCAGTACTTC.

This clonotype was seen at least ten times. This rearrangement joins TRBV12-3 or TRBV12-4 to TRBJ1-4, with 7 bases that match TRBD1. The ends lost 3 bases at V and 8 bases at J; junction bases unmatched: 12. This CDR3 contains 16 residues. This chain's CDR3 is CASSFTPTGLPEKLFF. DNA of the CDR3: TGTGCCAGCAGTTTCACTCCGACAGGGTTACCAGAAAAACTGTTTTTT.

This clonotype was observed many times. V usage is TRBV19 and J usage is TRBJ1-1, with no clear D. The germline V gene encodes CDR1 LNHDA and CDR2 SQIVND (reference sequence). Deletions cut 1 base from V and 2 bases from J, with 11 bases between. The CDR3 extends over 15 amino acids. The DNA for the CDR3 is TGTGCCAGTAGTATAGGAGGGCAATATAACACTGAAGCTTTCTTT. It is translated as CASSIGGQYNTEAFF. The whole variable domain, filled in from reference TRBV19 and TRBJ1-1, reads DGGITQSPKYLFRKEGQNVTLSCEQNLNHDAMYWYRQDPGQGLRLIYYSQIVNDFQKGDIAEGYSVSREKKESFPLTVTSAQKNPTAFYLCASSIGGQYNTEAFFGQGTRLTVV.

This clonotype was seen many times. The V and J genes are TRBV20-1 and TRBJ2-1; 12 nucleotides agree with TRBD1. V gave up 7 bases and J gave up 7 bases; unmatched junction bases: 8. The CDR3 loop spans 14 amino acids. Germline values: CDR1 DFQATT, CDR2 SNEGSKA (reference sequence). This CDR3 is CSGRDRGRGNEQFF. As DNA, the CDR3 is TGCAGTGGTCGGGACAGGGGGCGCGGGAATGAGCAGTTCTTC.

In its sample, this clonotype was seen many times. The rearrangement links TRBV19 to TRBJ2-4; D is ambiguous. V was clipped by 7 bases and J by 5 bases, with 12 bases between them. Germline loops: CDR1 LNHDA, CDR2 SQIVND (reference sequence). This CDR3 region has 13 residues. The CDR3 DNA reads TGTGCCAGTACCGGTGAGGTGGAAAACATTCAGTACTTC. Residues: CASTGEVENIQYF.

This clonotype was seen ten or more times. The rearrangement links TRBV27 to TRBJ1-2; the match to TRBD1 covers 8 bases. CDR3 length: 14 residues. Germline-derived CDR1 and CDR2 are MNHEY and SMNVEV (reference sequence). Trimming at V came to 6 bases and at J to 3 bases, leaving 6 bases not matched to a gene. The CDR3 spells CASSRDRLDYGYTF. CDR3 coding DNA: TGTGCCAGCAGCCGGGACAGGCTAGACTATGGCTACACCTTC.

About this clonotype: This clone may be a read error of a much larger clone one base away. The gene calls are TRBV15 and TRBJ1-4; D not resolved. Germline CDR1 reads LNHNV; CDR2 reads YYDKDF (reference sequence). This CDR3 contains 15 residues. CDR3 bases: TGTGTCACCAGCAGAGATCGGTCAACTAATGAAAAACTGTTTTTT. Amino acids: CVTSRDRSTNEKLFF. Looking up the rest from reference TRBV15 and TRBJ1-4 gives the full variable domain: DAMVIQNPRYQVTQFGKPVTLSCSQTLNHNVMYWYQQKSSQAPKLLFHYYDKDFNNEADTPDNFQSRRPNTSFCFLDIRSPGLGDTAMYLCVTSRDRSTNEKLFFGSGTQLSVL.

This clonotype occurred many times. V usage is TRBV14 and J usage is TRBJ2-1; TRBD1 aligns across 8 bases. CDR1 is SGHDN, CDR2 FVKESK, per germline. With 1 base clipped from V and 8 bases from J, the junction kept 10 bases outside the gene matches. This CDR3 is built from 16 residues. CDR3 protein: CASSQVGGQGAHEQFF. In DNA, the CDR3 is TGTGCCAGCAGCCAAGTGGGTGGCCAGGGGGCGCATGAGCAGTTCTTC.

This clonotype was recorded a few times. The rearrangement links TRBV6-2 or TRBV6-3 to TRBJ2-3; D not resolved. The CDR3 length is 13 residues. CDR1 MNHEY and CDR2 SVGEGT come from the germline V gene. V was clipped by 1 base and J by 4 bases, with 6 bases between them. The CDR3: CASSYYAADTQYF. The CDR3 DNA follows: TGTGCCAGCAGTTACTATGCGGCAGATACGCAGTATTTT.

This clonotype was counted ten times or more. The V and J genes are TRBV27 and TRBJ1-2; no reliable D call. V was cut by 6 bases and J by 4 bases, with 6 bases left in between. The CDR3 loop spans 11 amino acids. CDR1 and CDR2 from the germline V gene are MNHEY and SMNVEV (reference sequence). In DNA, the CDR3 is TGTGCCAGCAGAGACACCTATGGCTACACCTTC. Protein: CASRDTYGYTF.

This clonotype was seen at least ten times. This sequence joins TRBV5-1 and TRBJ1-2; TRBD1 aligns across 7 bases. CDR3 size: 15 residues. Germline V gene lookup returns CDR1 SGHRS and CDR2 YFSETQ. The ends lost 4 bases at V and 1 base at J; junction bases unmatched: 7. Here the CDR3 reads CASSPGTELNYGYTF. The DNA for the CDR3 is TGCGCCAGCAGCCCCGGGACAGAACTTAACTATGGCTACACCTTC.

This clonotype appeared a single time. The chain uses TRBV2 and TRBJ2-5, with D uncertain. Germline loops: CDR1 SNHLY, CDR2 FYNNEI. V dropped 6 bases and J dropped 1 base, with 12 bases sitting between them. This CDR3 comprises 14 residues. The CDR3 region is CASRGRLLQETQYF. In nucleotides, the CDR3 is TGTGCCAGCAGAGGCAGGCTCCTCCAAGAGACCCAGTACTTC.

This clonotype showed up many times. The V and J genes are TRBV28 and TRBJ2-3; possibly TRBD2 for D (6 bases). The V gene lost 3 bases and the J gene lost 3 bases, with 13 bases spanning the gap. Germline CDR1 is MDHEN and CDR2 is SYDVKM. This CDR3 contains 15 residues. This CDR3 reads CASSFLAGRTDTQYF. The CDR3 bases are TGTGCCAGCAGTTTTTTGGCGGGACGGACAGATACGCAGTATTTT.

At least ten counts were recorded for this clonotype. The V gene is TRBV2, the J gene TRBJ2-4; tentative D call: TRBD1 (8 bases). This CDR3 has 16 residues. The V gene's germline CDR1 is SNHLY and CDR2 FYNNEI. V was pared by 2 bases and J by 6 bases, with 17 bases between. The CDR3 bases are TGTGCCAGCAGTGAAAGGTCAGGGGGCGGGGGAAACATTCAGTACTTC. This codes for CASSERSGGGGNIQYF.

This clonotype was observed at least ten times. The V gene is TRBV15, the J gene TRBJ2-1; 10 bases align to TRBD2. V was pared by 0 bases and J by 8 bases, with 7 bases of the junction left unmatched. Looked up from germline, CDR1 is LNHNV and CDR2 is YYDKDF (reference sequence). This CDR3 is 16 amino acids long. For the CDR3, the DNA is TGTGCCACCAGCAGAGATAAAGCGGGGGGGCCCTATGAGCAGTTCTTC. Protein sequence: CATSRDKAGGPYEQFF.

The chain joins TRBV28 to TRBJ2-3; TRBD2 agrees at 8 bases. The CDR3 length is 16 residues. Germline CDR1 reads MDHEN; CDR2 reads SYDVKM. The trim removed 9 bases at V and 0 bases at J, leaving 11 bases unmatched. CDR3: CASDSIAGPSTDTQYF. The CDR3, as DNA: TGTGCCAGTGACTCTATAGCGGGACCTAGCACAGATACGCAGTATTTT.